These 21 T cell receptor beta chains originate from one sample sequenced in a study of blood T cells in healthy people across ages. A J-beta primer mix and a sample-barcoded 5' primer were used in a second PCR of roughly 6 to 12 cycles. TCRdb analysed the 5' RACE reads with MiXCR anew, one entry per CDR3 protein. The sample yields 1.2 million to 1.5 million distinct CDR3 sequences, 55% to 75% seen once. Material for sequencing was blood. The receptors originated from a man younger than 35 in good health.

The J gene is TRBJ1-2, the V gene TRBV29-1; D uncertain. Germline loops: CDR1 SQVTM, CDR2 ANQGSEA. This CDR3 has 10 residues. CDR3 region: CNASDYGYTF. DNA for the CDR3: TGCAACGCCTCCGACTATGGCTACACCTTC.

The rearrangement joins TRBV6-1 to TRBJ2-1, with D tentatively TRBD1 (5 bases). CDR3 size: 14 residues. Deletions cut 7 bases from V and 6 bases from J, with 16 bases between. The V gene's germline CDR1 is MNHNS and CDR2 SASEGT. This CDR3 is CASILRGRSNEQFF. The CDR3, as DNA: TGTGCCAGCATTCTAAGGGGCAGGTCCAATGAGCAGTTCTTC.

V usage is TRBV6-5 and J usage is TRBJ2-7; no firm D call. The CDR3 is made up of 13 amino acids. Germline loops: CDR1 MNHEY, CDR2 SVGAGI. V shed 7 bases and J shed 6 bases, with 16 bases lying between them. CDR3: CASTPGVSGEQYF. CDR3 sequence (DNA): TGTGCCAGCACCCCTGGCGTTTCAGGCGAGCAGTACTTC.

This clonotype was found many times. V and J are TRBV29-1 and TRBJ2-1; D possibly corresponds to TRBD1 (6 bases). Germline V gene sequence: CDR1 SQVTM, CDR2 ANQGSEA. The CDR3 has 14 residues. V lost 6 bases and J lost 4, with 16 bases in between. CDR3 region: CSVSGTNQYNEQFF. The CDR3, as DNA: TGCAGCGTGTCCGGGACAAATCAATACAATGAGCAGTTCTTC.

This CDR3 is CASSTRDRVTYEQYF. In DNA, the CDR3 is TGTGCCAGCAGCACCCGGGACAGGGTTACCTACGAGCAGTACTTC. This chain uses TRBV7-2 with TRBJ2-7; 9 nucleotides agree with TRBD1. Trimming took 5 bases from V and 2 from J; bases not matched to a gene: 7. CDR3 length: 15 residues. Germline V gene data show CDR1 as SGHTA and CDR2 as FQGNSA.

The chain carries TRBV12-3 or TRBV12-4 and TRBJ2-3, with 11 bases matching TRBD2. J lost 2 bases, V lost 3 bases, and 10 bases had no gene match. The CDR3 totals 18 residues. The CDR3 loop reads CASSFPRLAGQHTDTQYF. In DNA form, the CDR3 reads TGTGCCAGCAGTTTCCCCAGACTAGCGGGGCAACACACAGATACGCAGTATTTT.

This clonotype was counted between two and nine times. The CDR3, as DNA: TGTGCCAGCAGCCGGGGGACAGAGAAGAATGAGCAGTTCTTC. It yields the protein CASSRGTEKNEQFF. This rearrangement joins TRBV7-2 to TRBJ2-1; D is perhaps TRBD1 (7 bases). This CDR3 comprises 14 residues. Germline CDR1 is SGHTA and CDR2 is FQGNSA. Trimming cost V 5 bases and J 7 bases, with 15 bases left between them.

This sequence joins TRBV25-1 and TRBJ2-1; 13 nucleotides align to TRBD2. The CDR3 extends over 16 amino acids. Germline lookup yields CDR1 MGHDK and CDR2 SYGVNS. The V segment lost 4 bases and the J segment 4 bases; nucleotides outside the gene matches: 4. The CDR3 DNA sequence: TGTGCCAGCAGTGGACTACTAGCGGGAGGGTACAATGAGCAGTTCTTC. Translating gives CASSGLLAGGYNEQFF.

This chain links TRBV6-2 or TRBV6-3 with TRBJ2-3; D possibly matches TRBD1 or TRBD2 (5 bases each). Germline V gene lookup returns CDR1 MNHEY and CDR2 SVGEGT. The CDR3 is 14 residues long. V lost 8 bases and J 2 bases, leaving 14 bases between the germline ends. CDR3 amino acids: CASGLGTNTDTQYF. DNA of the CDR3: TGTGCCAGCGGTTTGGGGACGAACACAGATACGCAGTATTTT.

This chain uses TRBV4-1 with TRBJ2-4, with 10 positions matching TRBD1. Unmatched junction bases numbered 10, after V lost 4 bases and J lost 13 bases. Germline-derived CDR1 and CDR2 are MGHRA and YSYEKL. CDR3 length: 14 amino acids. CDR3 loop: CASSRPGQGWEQYF. CDR3 sequence (DNA): TGCGCCAGCAGCCGCCCGGGACAGGGGTGGGAGCAGTACTTC.

In nucleotides, the CDR3 is TGTGCCAGCAGTTGGGGGATAAGCACAGATACGCAGTATTTT. Translating it yields CASSWGISTDTQYF. The chain couples TRBV28 to TRBJ2-3; D may match TRBD1 or TRBD2 (5 bases each). V lost 4 bases to trimming and J lost 0 bases, with 8 bases between them. The CDR3 is made up of 14 amino acids. The V gene's germline CDR1 is MDHEN and CDR2 SYDVKM.

This sequence joins TRBV6-5 and TRBJ2-1, with TRBD2 identical over 7 bases. Germline CDR1 and CDR2: MNHEY and SVGAGI. The CDR3 consists of 14 residues. V trimming: 5 bases; J trimming: 0 bases; junction bases outside the gene matches: 1. The CDR3 spells CASSAGVSYNEQFF. The CDR3 nucleotides are TGTGCCAGCAGTGCGGGAGTCTCCTACAATGAGCAGTTCTTC.

V gene TRBV2 combines with J gene TRBJ2-1; D is unresolved. Trimming left V 3 bases short and J 4 bases short, with 7 bases between. Looked up from germline, CDR1 is SNHLY and CDR2 is FYNNEI. This CDR3 has 13 amino acids. CDR3 DNA: TGTGCCAGCAGTGATTTAGGGTACAATGAGCAGTTCTTC. Amino acids: CASSDLGYNEQFF.

This clonotype was found a few times. The chain joins TRBV20-1 to TRBJ2-7; D is uncertain. The germline CDR1 and CDR2 sequences are DFQATT and SNEGSKA (reference sequence). V gave up 2 bases and J gave up 3 bases, with 11 bases separating them. This CDR3 spans 13 amino acids. The CDR3 spells CSARSVENYEQYF. As DNA, the CDR3 is TGCAGTGCTAGAAGTGTAGAGAACTACGAGCAGTACTTC.

The chain recombines TRBV7-9 with TRBJ2-7; D uncertain. CDR3 size: 19 residues. The germline V gene has CDR1 SEHNR and CDR2 FQNEAQ (reference sequence). The germline V and J ends were trimmed by 1 base and 12 bases, with 34 bases remaining between them. As DNA, the CDR3 is TGTGCCAGCAGCTTAGGACTTCTCCCCAAGATGAGTGCTCAAGAGACCCGGTACTTC. Translated, it gives CASSLGLLPKMSAQETRYF.

The rearrangement joins TRBV6-6 to TRBJ2-1, with D possibly being TRBD1 (6 bases). The V end was cut by 8 bases, the J end by 8 bases, with 16 bases between. Germline loops: CDR1 MNHNY, CDR2 SVGAGI (reference sequence). This CDR3 contains 13 residues. CDR3 loop: CASEDITGYEQFF. CDR3 in DNA: TGTGCCAGCGAAGACATAACAGGGTATGAGCAGTTCTTC.

The chain uses TRBV4-3 and TRBJ1-2; no definite D call. Trimming removed 4 bases from V and 6 bases from J, with 15 bases in between. Germline loops: CDR1 LGHNA, CDR2 YSLEER. CDR3 length equals 14 residues. Here the CDR3 reads CASSPPARNDGYTF. The CDR3 DNA sequence: TGCGCCAGCAGCCCTCCGGCCCGAAATGATGGCTACACCTTC.

This clonotype was recorded a few times. V is TRBV2 and J is TRBJ2-2, with 9 bases that match TRBD1. The CDR3 consists of 14 residues. V was pared by 6 bases and J by 5 bases, with 4 bases of the junction left unmatched. Germline-derived CDR1 and CDR2 are SNHLY and FYNNEI. CDR3 in DNA: TGTGCCAGCAGACGACAGGGGGTGACCGGGGAGCTGTTTTTT. Translating it yields CASRRQGVTGELFF.

V is TRBV18 and J is TRBJ2-3, with TRBD2 matching over 9 bases. The CDR3 is made up of 17 amino acids. The V segment lost 2 bases and the J segment 2 bases; nucleotides outside the gene matches: 8. The germline CDR1 and CDR2 sequences are KGHSH and LQKENI. CDR3 DNA: TGTGCCAGCTCACCATTGCTTAGCGGGGGACCCACAGATACGCAGTATTTT. Residues: CASSPLLSGGPTDTQYF.

The rearrangement joins TRBV6-2 or TRBV6-3 to TRBJ2-7; TRBD2 aligns across 10 bases. Trimming cost V 0 bases and J 2 bases; bases outside gene matches: 16. The CDR3 runs to 20 residues. Germline V CDR1 and CDR2: MNHEY, SVGEGT. CDR3 coding DNA: TGTGCCAGCAGTTACTCGTCGGAGGCACCCCAACTAGCGGGAACCTACGAGCAGTACTTC. Encoded protein: CASSYSSEAPQLAGTYEQYF.

The chain uses TRBV12-3 or TRBV12-4 and TRBJ2-7, with D possibly matching TRBD1 (5 bases). With 5 bases removed from V and 1 base from J, the gap between germline ends came to 15 bases. CDR3 length: 15 residues. CDR3 residues: CASSAYGQGSYEQYF. The DNA of the CDR3 is TGTGCCAGCAGTGCCTATGGACAAGGGTCCTACGAGCAGTACTTC.